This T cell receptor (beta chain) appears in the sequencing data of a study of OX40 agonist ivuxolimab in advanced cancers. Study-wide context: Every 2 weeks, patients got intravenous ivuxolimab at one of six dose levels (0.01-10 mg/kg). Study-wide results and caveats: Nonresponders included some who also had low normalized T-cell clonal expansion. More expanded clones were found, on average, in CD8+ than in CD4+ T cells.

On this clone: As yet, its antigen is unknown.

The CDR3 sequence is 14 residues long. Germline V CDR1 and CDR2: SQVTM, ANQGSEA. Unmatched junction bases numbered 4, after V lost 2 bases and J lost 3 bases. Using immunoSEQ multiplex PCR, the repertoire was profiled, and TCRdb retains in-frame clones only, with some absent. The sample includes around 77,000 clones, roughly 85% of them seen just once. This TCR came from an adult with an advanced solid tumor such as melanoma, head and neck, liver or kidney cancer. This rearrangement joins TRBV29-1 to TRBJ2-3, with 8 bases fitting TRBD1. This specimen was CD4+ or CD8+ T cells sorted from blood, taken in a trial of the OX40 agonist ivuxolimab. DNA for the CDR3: TGCAGCGTTGAAAGACAGGGGAGGACAGATACGCAGTATTTT. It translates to CSVERQGRTDTQYF.